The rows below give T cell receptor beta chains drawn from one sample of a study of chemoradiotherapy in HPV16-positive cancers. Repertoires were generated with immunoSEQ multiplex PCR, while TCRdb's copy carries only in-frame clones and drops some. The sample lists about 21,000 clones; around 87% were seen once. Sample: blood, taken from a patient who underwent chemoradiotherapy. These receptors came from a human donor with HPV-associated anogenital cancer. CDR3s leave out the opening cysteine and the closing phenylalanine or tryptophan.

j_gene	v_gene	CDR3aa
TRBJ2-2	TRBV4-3	ASSHEGRTTGELF
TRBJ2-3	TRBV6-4	ASSRLAGGGDTQY
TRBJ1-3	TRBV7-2	ASSFSRGSGNTIY
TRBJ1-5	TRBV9	ASSPEDRQPQH
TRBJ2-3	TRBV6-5	ASSYGDRATDTQY
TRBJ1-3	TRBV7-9	ASSPMKGWGSGNTIY
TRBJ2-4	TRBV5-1	ASSLESGAAKNIQY
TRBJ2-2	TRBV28	ASSSGQGVMNTGELF
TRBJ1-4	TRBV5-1	ASRPGDGTNEKLF
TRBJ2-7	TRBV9	ASSLRLGGHEQY
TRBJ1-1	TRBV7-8	ASSLGWGQMNTEAF
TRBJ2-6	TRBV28	ASRKGRTAISGANVLT
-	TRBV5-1	ASSLEVGTYEQY
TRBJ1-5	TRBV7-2	ASSRERTAVRQPQH
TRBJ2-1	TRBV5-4	ASSVGGNEQF
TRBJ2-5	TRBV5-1	ASSLVIGLVETQY
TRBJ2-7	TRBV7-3	ASSSYATGPGEQY
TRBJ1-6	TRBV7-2	ASSLGGGQSSPLH
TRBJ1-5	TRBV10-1	ASIIVQPQH
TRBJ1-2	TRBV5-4	ASSLKSGQKLYGYT
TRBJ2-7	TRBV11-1	ASSPEARAGEQY
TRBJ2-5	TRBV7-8	ASSLDDYRRDGETQY